The subject of this entry is one TCR beta chain. The antigen remains unidentified. The data were obtained in a study of blood T cells in healthy people across ages. Study-level results: Both higher diversity and more naive CD4+ cells marked long-lived donors when set against aged donors. Per-million-T-cell TCR beta diversity fell roughly linearly with age.

Through a sample-barcoded 5' primer and a J-beta primer mix, a second PCR was run for roughly 7 to 11 cycles. Carrying 12 random nucleotides, a template-switch adaptor labeled each individual cDNA molecule. Paired-end reads containing CDR3 totaled no fewer than 2.5 million for each sample. Each CDR3 protein is one row after TCRdb ran MiXCR on the 5' RACE reads. The repertoire has about 1.4 million distinct CDR3 sequences, approximately 60% of them found once; the top ten carry 6.5% to 8.5%. This CDR3 comprises 21 residues. The J segment lost 6 bases and the V segment lost 2 bases, leaving 16 bases of the junction unmatched.

Input material: blood. V gene TRBV12-3 or TRBV12-4 combines with J gene TRBJ2-1, with TRBD2 identical over 16 bases. The source is a man between 18 and 29 years old in good health. The DNA for the CDR3 is TGTGCCAGCAGTTTAAAAGAGGGACTAGCGGGAGGGTGGGGCAATTTCAATGAGCAGTTCTTC. It encodes CASSLKEGLAGGWGNFNEQFF.